A single sample is the source of the 11 T cell receptor beta chains below, sequenced in a study of blood T cell repertoires in COVID-19. Clones were read by immunoSEQ multiplex PCR, and TCRdb kept only the in-frame ones, dropping some. This table has fewer than 700,000 clones, about 89% appearing once. The sequenced sample consisted of peripheral blood. The source of these receptors is a woman in her forties or fifties with COVID-19, enrolled during active disease.

The chain combines TRBV7-2 with TRBJ1-2; the match to TRBD1 covers 9 bases. The CDR3 covers 16 residues. V was clipped by 6 bases and J by 1 base; unmatched bases: 9. CDR1 is SGHTA, CDR2 FQGNSA, per germline. CDR3 amino acids: CASSRRTGAVNYGYTF. CDR3 sequence (DNA): TGTGCCAGCAGTCGGAGGACAGGGGCGGTTAACTATGGCTACACCTTC.

This clone was observed a single time. V is TRBV3-1 (or the pseudogene TRBV3-2) and J is TRBJ2-2, with 13 nucleotides matching TRBD2. The V gene end was trimmed by 1 base and the J gene end by 6 bases; junction bases not matched to a gene: 11. From germline, CDR1 is LGHDT and CDR2 YNNKEL (reference sequence). This CDR3 has 19 residues. The CDR3 reads CASSQAGRTSGGVPGELFF. Written as DNA, the CDR3 is TGTGCCAGCAGCCAAGCCGGGAGGACTAGCGGGGGTGTCCCCGGGGAGCTGTTTTTT.

This chain connects TRBV3-1 (or the pseudogene TRBV3-2) to TRBJ1-5; TRBD1 is a possible D gene (5 bases). CDR1 and CDR2 from the germline V gene are LGHDT and YNNKEL (reference sequence). Trimming cost V 0 bases and J 7 bases, with 19 bases left between them. The CDR3 runs to 17 residues. CDR3 nucleotide sequence: TGTGCCAGCAGCCAAGATCTTTTTTCAGGGTCAGGGCAGCCCCAGCATTTT. It specifies CASSQDLFSGSGQPQHF.

V gene TRBV3-1 (or the pseudogene TRBV3-2) combines with J gene TRBJ1-5, with 10 bases identical to TRBD1. V trimming: 4 bases; J trimming: 6 bases; junction bases outside the gene matches: 9. The germline gives CDR1 LGHDT, CDR2 YNNKEL (reference sequence). The CDR3 totals 16 residues. The CDR3 spells CASSRSTGGQSQPQHF. In DNA form, the CDR3 reads TGTGCCAGCAGCCGATCGACAGGGGGCCAGAGTCAGCCCCAGCATTTT.

The V call is TRBV3-1 (or the pseudogene TRBV3-2), the J call TRBJ2-2; TRBD2 is a possible D gene (6 bases). The CDR3 sequence is 16 residues long. V was pared by 4 bases and J by 2 bases, with 14 bases between. CDR1 LGHDT and CDR2 YNNKEL come from the germline V gene (reference sequence). This CDR3 is CASSRTPGLNTGELFF. Written as DNA, the CDR3 is TGTGCCAGCAGCCGAACGCCGGGACTCAACACCGGGGAGCTGTTTTTT.

This clone was observed a few times. V usage is TRBV4-2 and J usage is TRBJ1-1, with 7 bases that match TRBD1. The CDR3 loop spans 16 amino acids. V trimming: 3 bases; J trimming: 3 bases; junction bases outside the gene matches: 10. Germline V gene sequence: CDR1 LGHNA, CDR2 YNFKEQ. This chain's CDR3 is CASSQELQGFHTEAFF. The CDR3 DNA follows: TGTGCCAGCAGCCAGGAACTACAGGGGTTTCACACTGAAGCTTTCTTT.

The chain employs TRBV6-5 and TRBJ1-2; D may be TRBD1 (6 bases). Looked up from germline, CDR1 is MNHEY and CDR2 is SVGAGI. Trimming left V 10 bases short and J 8 bases short, with 20 bases between. CDR3 length equals 13 residues. The CDR3 nucleotides read TGTGCCACCGAAGGGGGTCTCCATTGGGGCTACACCTTC. Its protein product is CATEGGLHWGYTF.

The genes are TRBV27 and TRBJ1-4; a possible D gene is TRBD1 (6 bases). Germline V CDR1 and CDR2: MNHEY, SMNVEV (reference sequence). V was shortened by 5 bases and J by 5 bases, with 15 bases between the two germline ends. The CDR3 contains 15 residues. For the CDR3, the DNA is TGTGCCAGCAGTCGCACCCCAGGGGCCAATGAAAAACTGTTTTTT. Translation gives CASSRTPGANEKLFF.

The rearrangement joins TRBV30 to TRBJ1-1; no definite D call. This CDR3 region has 12 residues. From germline, CDR1 is GTSNPN and CDR2 SVGIG (reference sequence). V dropped 7 bases and J dropped 1 base, with 10 bases sitting between them. CDR3 residues: CALILWNTEAFF. For the CDR3, the DNA is TGTGCCTTAATTCTCTGGAACACTGAAGCTTTCTTT.

This clone has a single count. J is TRBJ2-2 and V is TRBV30, with 11 bases aligning to TRBD2. V lost 0 bases, J lost 6 bases, and 3 bases stayed unmatched. CDR1 GTSNPN and CDR2 SVGIG come from the germline V gene (reference sequence). The CDR3 loop spans 15 amino acids. CDR3 sequence (DNA): TGTGCCTGGAGTGTTAGCGGGGGGGCATCCGGGGAGCTGTTTTTT. It translates to CAWSVSGGASGELFF.

The genes are TRBV28 and TRBJ1-1; D is possibly TRBD1 (6 bases). The CDR3 covers 13 residues. Germline V CDR1 and CDR2: MDHEN, SYDVKM. Trimming stripped 7 bases from V and 5 bases from J, with 14 bases between. The CDR3 reads CASMGGARTEAFF. CDR3 nucleotides: TGTGCCAGCATGGGGGGGGCGCGGACTGAAGCTTTCTTT.